This T cell receptor (beta chain) appears in the sequencing data of a study of blood T cell repertoires in COVID-19. In the study overall: Specimens from acute and convalescent COVID-19 originated in the United States, Italy and Spain. PBMCs, B-cell-depleted T cells, or T cells provided the cDNA or gDNA that made up the material.

Source study methods: The assay estimated nucleated cells by amplifying reference gene primers. Clones were read by immunoSEQ multiplex PCR, and TCRdb kept only the in-frame ones, dropping some. D and trimming were read from the DNA, whereas the V and J calls and clone size are those reported in that table. This sample has tens of thousands of clones; 85% to 90% occur once, and the top ten carry over 25%. This clone is deemed medium-sized (0.01 to 0.1%). CDR1 and CDR2 from the germline V gene are KGHSH and LQKENI. V lost 3 bases, J lost 5 bases, and 8 bases lay in between. The CDR3 spans 12 residues. The receptor comes from a human donor in a cohort sampled during active COVID-19. The chain links TRBV18 to TRBJ2-7; D not resolved. Sequencing used peripheral blood. The CDR3 sequence: CASSPAVDEQYF. CDR3 nucleotide sequence: TGTGCCAGCTCACCGGCGGTGGACGAGCAGTACTTC.